The 8 T cell receptor beta chains reported below all come from one sample, sequenced in a study of T cells after yellow fever vaccination. MiXCR was run by TCRdb on the 5' RACE reads, yielding one entry per CDR3 protein. The sample yields some 350,000 distinct CDR3 sequences, 6.2% seen once. This specimen consisted of PBMCs, obtained 5 days after the yellow fever booster vaccination. The receptors derive from a man aged 25-45 years who received the YFV17D yellow fever vaccine.

The chain carries TRBV5-1 and TRBJ1-1; a possible D gene is TRBD1 (5 bases). V lost 4 bases to trimming and J lost 4 bases, with 14 bases between them. The V gene's germline CDR1 is SGHRS and CDR2 YFSETQ. The CDR3 is 14 amino acids. The CDR3 protein is CASSKVGGSTEAFF. The CDR3 nucleotides are TGCGCCAGCAGCAAAGTGGGGGGGTCCACTGAAGCTTTCTTT.

This clonotype was seen a handful of times. The V gene is TRBV15, the J gene TRBJ2-1; 7 nucleotides align to TRBD2. The germline gives CDR1 LNHNV, CDR2 YYDKDF (reference sequence). With 5 bases clipped from V and 10 bases from J, the junction kept 5 bases outside the gene matches. The CDR3 spans 12 residues. The CDR3, as DNA: TGTGCCACCAGCTCCGGACTAGGCGAGCAGTTCTTC. The encoded protein is CATSSGLGEQFF.

This clonotype appeared many times. The chain combines TRBV4-2 with TRBJ2-1; the match to TRBD2 covers 10 bases. V lost 1 base, J lost 1 base, and 13 bases stayed unmatched. The CDR3 contains 20 residues. CDR1 is LGHNA and CDR2 is YNFKEQ in the germline V gene. CDR3 amino acids: CASSQVETGISGRSYNEQFF. The DNA for the CDR3 is TGTGCCAGCAGCCAAGTAGAGACAGGGATTAGCGGGAGGTCCTACAATGAGCAGTTCTTC.

The sample holds many counts of this clonotype. The gene calls are TRBV5-4 and TRBJ1-2; D may be TRBD1 (5 bases). The V and J ends lost 4 bases and 7 bases respectively, with 11 bases between them. Looked up from germline, CDR1 is SGHNT and CDR2 is YYREEE (reference sequence). CDR3 length: 12 residues. In DNA form, the CDR3 reads TGTGCCAGCAGCGGGCAGGGAGGTGGCTACACCTTC. This translates into CASSGQGGGYTF.

The V gene is TRBV7-9, the J gene TRBJ2-1; no clear D gene. Germline V lookup: CDR1 SEHNR, CDR2 FQNEAQ (reference sequence). The V end was cut by 5 bases, the J end by 9 bases, with 14 bases between. This CDR3 contains 13 residues. CDR3 bases: TGTGCCAGCAGCCAACCATCCGGGTTTGAGCAGTTCTTC. Translated: CASSQPSGFEQFF. Drawing the rest from reference TRBV7-9 and TRBJ2-1, the complete variable domain is DTGVSQNPRHKITKRGQNVTFRCDPISEHNRLYWYRQTLGQGPEFLTYFQNEAQLEKSRLLSDRFSAERPKGSFSTLEIQRTEQGDSAMYLCASSQPSGFEQFFGPGTRLTVL.

The J gene is TRBJ2-7, the V gene TRBV7-8, with D possibly being TRBD1 or TRBD2 (5 bases each). Deletions cut 5 bases from V and 3 bases from J, with 20 bases between. Per the germline V gene, CDR1 is SGHVS and CDR2 is FQNEAQ. CDR3 length: 16 residues. Here the CDR3 DNA reads TGTGCCAGCAGCCGAACACCGGGACCGAAAAGCTACGAGCAGTACTTC. Its translation is CASSRTPGPKSYEQYF.

J is TRBJ2-3 and V is TRBV7-2, with D possibly matching TRBD2 (5 bases). Germline CDR1 and CDR2: SGHTA and FQGNSA. The V end was cut by 4 bases, the J end by 3 bases, with 14 bases between. This CDR3 spans 15 amino acids. The CDR3: CASSWPGVKTDTQYF. The CDR3 nucleotides are TGTGCCAGCAGCTGGCCCGGGGTGAAGACAGATACGCAGTATTTT. The full variable domain, in which reference TRBV7-2 and TRBJ2-3 provide the parts outside the CDR3, is GAGVSQSPSNKVTEKGKDVELRCDPISGHTALYWYRQSLGQGLEFLIYFQGNSAPDKSGLPSDRFSAERTGGSVSTLTIQRTQQEDSAVYLCASSWPGVKTDTQYFGPGTRLTVL.

This clonotype was seen a handful of times. The V and J genes are TRBV6-1 and TRBJ1-1; the D is unclear. Germline V gene data show CDR1 as MNHNS and CDR2 as SASEGT. Trimming cost V 6 bases and J 1 base, with 15 bases left between them. The CDR3 totals 15 residues. CDR3 in DNA: TGTGCCAGCAGGGCCCCGGTCAGGTCGAACACTGAAGCTTTCTTT. Its translation is CASRAPVRSNTEAFF.